This entry features one TCR beta chain sequence. This entry is derived from a study of T cell changes during pregnancy in multiple sclerosis. The assay was immunoSEQ multiplex PCR, and TCRdb's table has in-frame clones only and misses some. The sample lists about 71,000 clones, more than 80% occurring once. V was shortened by 4 bases and J by 5 bases, with 15 bases between the two germline ends. Germline CDR1 and CDR2: LNHNV and YYDKDF (reference sequence). CDR3 length: 14 amino acids. This sequence was found in a female donor with multiple sclerosis, enrolled in a pregnancy study. Material: peripheral blood, obtained in the third trimester of pregnancy. The J gene is TRBJ2-7, the V gene TRBV15; D gene unclear. The CDR3 DNA reads TGTGCCACCAGCATCAGACATTTGTACGACGAGCAGTACTTC. Its translation: CATSIRHLYDEQYF.